This TCR beta chain stems from a study of Tregs in tolerant kidney transplant recipients (dated by TCRdb to between 2019 and 2020). Broadly, across the study: Transplants used related donors with nonmyeloablative bone marrow transplantation; mixed chimerism was transient in the human trials. TCRbeta sequencing was used in the study to identify donor-specific regulatory T cells before combined kidney and bone marrow transplantation, and the identified cells were then tracked after transplant. The study at large found these results: The most biologically relevant and donor-specific TCRbeta repertoire appeared to be identified by expanding Tregs with activated donor B cells. For some patients the PCR primers changed over time, which made it impossible to compare the samples from those patients at the nucleotide level. In tolerant patients, donor-specific Tregs expanded more than Tregs overall, which suggests antigen-driven rather than nonspecific expansion. Because the study included only a small number of patients, the results must be confirmed in larger populations and under other immunosuppression protocols. Biological reproducibility was not examined directly, but technical replication error appeared to be minimal.

For TCRbeta CDR3 sequencing, genomic DNA was extracted from sorted cells using the QIAGEN DNeasy Blood and Tissue Kit. High-throughput TCRbeta CDR3 sequencing was carried out commercially through immunoSEQ, with PCR amplification with bias correction and internal controls included. The paper's data handling went like this. Unique productive TCRbeta sequences were defined by CDR3 nucleotide sequence where primers matched, and otherwise by CDR3 amino acid sequence together with Vbeta and Jbeta genes. To correct sorting error, sequences shared between sorted populations at a frequency ratio of 2:1 or less were removed; the rest were assigned to the higher population. A sequence counted as donor-reactive if, in CFSE-low cells, the sequence had a frequency of at least 0.01% and was expanded at least 5-fold compared with unstimulated cells. Repertoire divergence was quantified by Jensen-Shannon divergence calculated from the top 100 TCRbeta sequences ranked by frequency. For any sample with multiple sequencing runs, sorting error was corrected in each run separately before the runs were pooled. Imported from immuneACCESS, the table was reduced by TCRdb to in-frame sequences with V and J called. These copies leave out some clones; in studies compared against another copy, an unresolved V gene accounts for under half, and the cause of the remainder is not known. V and J calls and clone size follow that table, whereas D and trimming were derived from the DNA. This sample gives about 110,000 clones in total; roughly 90% of them show up just once. The ten largest clonotypes hold 0.34% of the sample.

Per the publication, the time point label means: blood sample drawn before combined kidney and bone marrow transplant. Thawed PBMCs were FACS-sorted into unstimulated Tregs (CD4+CD25+CD127-), CD4+ non-Tregs (CD4+CD25-), CD4 cells and CD8 cells. The patients were a few recipients of combined kidney and bone marrow transplants from the ITN036ST trial, and samples were available only from these trial subjects. Healthy control blood was separated into PBMCs by Ficoll density gradient and cryopreserved, and patient PBMCs were collected both before and after transplant. Details on this clone: It lacks a known antigen. The input lacks base qualities; no much larger clone sits a single base away.

The germline V end is reduced by 5 bases and the J end by 12 bases; junction bases left unmatched: 4. There are 11 amino acids in the CDR3, from cysteine to phenylalanine inclusive. The sequence is cut down to CDR3 DNA, 33 bases in frame from base 1. The germline V gene specifies SGHTA as CDR1 and FQGNSA as CDR2. The TCR comes from a human donor who received a combined kidney and bone marrow transplant. Rearrangement joined TRBV7-2 to TRBJ2-1, with 7 bases matching TRBD2. The sequences come from CD4+ T cells from blood, collected before the transplant. The bases are TGTGCCAGCAGCCCGAGCGGGATGCAGTTCTTC. Translation gives CASSPSGMQFF.